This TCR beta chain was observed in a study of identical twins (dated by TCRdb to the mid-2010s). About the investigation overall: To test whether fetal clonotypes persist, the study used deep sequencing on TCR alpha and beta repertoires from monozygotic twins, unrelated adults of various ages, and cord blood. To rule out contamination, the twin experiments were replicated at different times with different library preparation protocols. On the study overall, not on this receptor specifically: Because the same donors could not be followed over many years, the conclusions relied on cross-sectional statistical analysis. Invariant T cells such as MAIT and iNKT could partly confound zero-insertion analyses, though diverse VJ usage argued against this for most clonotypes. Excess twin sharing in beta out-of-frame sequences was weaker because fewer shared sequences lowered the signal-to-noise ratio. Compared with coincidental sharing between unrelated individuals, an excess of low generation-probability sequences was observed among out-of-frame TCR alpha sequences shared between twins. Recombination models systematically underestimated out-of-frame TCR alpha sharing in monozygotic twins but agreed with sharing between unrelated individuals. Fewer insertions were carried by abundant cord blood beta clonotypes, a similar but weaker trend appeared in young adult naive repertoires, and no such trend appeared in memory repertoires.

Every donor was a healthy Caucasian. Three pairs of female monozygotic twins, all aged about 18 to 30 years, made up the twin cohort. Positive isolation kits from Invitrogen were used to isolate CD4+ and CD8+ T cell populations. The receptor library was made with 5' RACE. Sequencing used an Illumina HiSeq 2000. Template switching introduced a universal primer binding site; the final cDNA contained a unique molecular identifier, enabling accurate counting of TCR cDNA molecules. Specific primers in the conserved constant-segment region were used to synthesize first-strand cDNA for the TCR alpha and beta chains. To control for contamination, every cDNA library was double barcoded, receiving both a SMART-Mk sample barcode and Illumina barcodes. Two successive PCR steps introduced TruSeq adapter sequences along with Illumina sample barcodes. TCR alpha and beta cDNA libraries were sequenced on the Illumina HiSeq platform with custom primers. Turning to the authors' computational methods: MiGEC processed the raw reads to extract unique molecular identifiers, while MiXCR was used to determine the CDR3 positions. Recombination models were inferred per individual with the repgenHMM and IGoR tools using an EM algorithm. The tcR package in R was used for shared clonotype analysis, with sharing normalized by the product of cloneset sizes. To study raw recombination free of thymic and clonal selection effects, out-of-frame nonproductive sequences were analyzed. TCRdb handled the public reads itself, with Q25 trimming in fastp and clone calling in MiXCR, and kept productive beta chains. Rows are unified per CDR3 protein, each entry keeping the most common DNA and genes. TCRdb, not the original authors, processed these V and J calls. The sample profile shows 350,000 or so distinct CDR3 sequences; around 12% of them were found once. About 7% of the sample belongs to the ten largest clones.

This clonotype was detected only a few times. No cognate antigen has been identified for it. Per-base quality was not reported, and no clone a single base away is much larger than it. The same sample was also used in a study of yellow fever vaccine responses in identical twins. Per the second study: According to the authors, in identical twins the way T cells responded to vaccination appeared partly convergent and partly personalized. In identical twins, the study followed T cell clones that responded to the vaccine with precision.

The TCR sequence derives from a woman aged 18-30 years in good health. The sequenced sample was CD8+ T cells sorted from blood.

The DNA reads TGTGCCAGCAGCCACCCTAAGTGGGCCCCGGAGACCCAGTACTTC. Its product reads: CASSHPKWAPETQYF. Here the chain combines TRBV28 and TRBJ2-5; too little of a D gene remains to name it. V sheds 6 bases and J sheds 5 bases, leaving 19 bases between their ends. The CDR3 contains 15 residues, cysteine and phenylalanine counted. Left in the record is the CDR3 DNA by itself, 45 bases read in frame from the first base. Per the germline V gene, MDHEN is the CDR1 and SYDVKM is the CDR2.